This entry lists 7 T cell receptor beta chains sequenced from one sample in a study of T cells in Graves' hyperthyroidism and ophthalmopathy. It was RNA transcripts that yielded the amplified TCR beta CDR3 regions. First-round RT-PCR targeting the TCR CDR3 was performed with the HTBI primer set. TCRdb re-analysed the multiplex PCR reads in MiXCR, keeping a single row per CDR3 protein. The data show about 600,000 distinct CDR3 sequences, 15% to 20% seen once. Sample: blood. The receptors derive from a woman between 35 and 50 years old with Graves' ophthalmopathy.

The chain is built from TRBV29-1 and TRBJ2-1; weak D call: TRBD1 (6 bases). The CDR3 extends over 11 amino acids. Germline values: CDR1 SQVTM, CDR2 ANQGSEA. With 6 bases removed from V and 8 bases from J, the gap between germline ends came to 11 bases. The CDR3 reads CSVLEGDEQFF. In DNA form, the CDR3 reads TGCAGCGTCCTTGAGGGGGATGAGCAGTTCTTC.

This clonotype was detected ten times or more. The chain links TRBV5-1 to TRBJ2-1, with 7 bases lining up with TRBD2. The junction had 9 bases not matched to a gene; V was cut back by 8 bases and J by 1 base. The germline V gene has CDR1 SGHRS and CDR2 YFSETQ. CDR3 size: 15 residues. CDR3 sequence reads: CASTEGGSSYNEQFF. In DNA form, the CDR3 reads TGCGCCAGTACGGAGGGCGGGAGTTCCTACAATGAGCAGTTCTTC.

The sample holds a few counts of this clonotype. The chain joins TRBV12-3 or TRBV12-4 to TRBJ1-3, with no clear D. The CDR3 loop spans 12 amino acids. Trimming took off 5 bases at V and 6 bases at J, with 8 bases between the two ends. CDR3 sequence (DNA): TGTGCCAGCAGTCCGGATGTAAACACCATATATTTT. Protein sequence: CASSPDVNTIYF.

The chain joins TRBV4-1 to TRBJ2-7, with 7 bases identical to TRBD2. The CDR3 runs to 15 residues. The germline gives CDR1 MGHRA, CDR2 YSYEKL. The V and J ends lost 0 bases and 3 bases, in that order; junction bases with no gene match: 5. The CDR3, as DNA: TGCGCCAGCAGCCAAGAAATTGGGGGGGGCTACGAGCAGTACTTC. This sequence encodes CASSQEIGGGYEQYF.

The rearrangement uses TRBV7-9 and TRBJ1-1, with 7 bases identical to TRBD1. Germline V lookup: CDR1 SEHNR, CDR2 FQNEAQ (reference sequence). V lost 5 bases, J lost 5 bases, and 11 bases stayed unmatched. The CDR3 totals 15 residues. The CDR3 DNA reads TGTGCCAGCAGCCCAGAGGGCCTCAGGGGGACTGAAGCTTTCTTT. Protein product: CASSPEGLRGTEAFF. The complete variable domain, with remaining parts taken from reference TRBV7-9 and TRBJ1-1, reads DTGVSQNPRHKITKRGQNVTFRCDPISEHNRLYWYRQTLGQGPEFLTYFQNEAQLEKSRLLSDRFSAERPKGSFSTLEIQRTEQGDSAMYLCASSPEGLRGTEAFFGQGTRLTVV.

Concerning this clonotype: The junction differs from germline at one of its ends, possibly a read error. The chain carries TRBV11-2 and TRBJ2-3, with 9 nucleotides matching TRBD2. This CDR3 contains 17 residues. Germline CDR1 and CDR2: SGHAT and FQNNGV. Here the CDR3 reads CASSPTSGPGGTDTQYF. The CDR3 nucleotides are TGTGCCAGCAGTCCTACTAGCGGGCCCGGAGGTACAGACACGCAGTATTTT.

In this sample, this clonotype turned up many times. The rearrangement uses TRBV7-9 and TRBJ2-7; D is unclear. V shed 5 bases and J shed 0 bases, with 5 bases lying between them. The CDR3 sequence is 12 residues long. The germline gives CDR1 SEHNR, CDR2 FQNEAQ (reference sequence). DNA of the CDR3: TGTGCCAGCAGCGGGGTCTCCTACGAGCAGTACTTC. The encoded protein is CASSGVSYEQYF. Together with reference TRBV7-9 and TRBJ2-7, the CDR3 gives the full variable domain: DTGVSQNPRHKITKRGQNVTFRCDPISEHNRLYWYRQTLGQGPEFLTYFQNEAQLEKSRLLSDRFSAERPKGSFSTLEIQRTEQGDSAMYLCASSGVSYEQYFGPGTRLTVT.